The 22 T cell receptor beta chains below come from one sample, sequenced in a study of cytotoxic CD8 clonotypes in ibrutinib-treated CLL. TCRdb's copy holds only in-frame clones and misses some; the assay was immunoSEQ multiplex PCR. Of 50,000 or so clones listed, approximately 87% are singletons. Source: PBMCs, taken after 24 months of ibrutinib treatment. The receptors derive from a human donor with chronic lymphocytic leukemia.

The chain is built from TRBV6-1 and TRBJ2-1; TRBD2 is a possible D gene (5 bases). V was shortened by 2 bases and J by 0 bases, with 8 bases between the two germline ends. This CDR3 has 15 residues. From germline, CDR1 is MNHNS and CDR2 SASEGT. As DNA, the CDR3 is TGTGCCAGCAGTGAACCAGCGGACTCCTACAATGAGCAGTTCTTC. Protein product: CASSEPADSYNEQFF.

Remarks on this clone: One end of the junction is discordant with germline, which a read error may explain. Within the sample, other DNA sequences also encode this same CDR3. This sequence joins TRBV4-1 and TRBJ1-1; unclear D gene. Germline V lookup: CDR1 MGHRA, CDR2 YSYEKL. CDR3 length: 15 amino acids. CDR3: CASSQAGGLGTEAFF. In DNA, the CDR3 is TGCGCCAGCAGCCAGGCGGGAGGCCTCGGAACTGAAGCCTTCTTT.

The chain employs TRBV5-4 and TRBJ2-7; D possibly corresponds to TRBD1 (5 bases). Germline loops: CDR1 SGHNT, CDR2 YYREEE (reference sequence). V dropped 1 base and J dropped 6 bases, with 11 bases sitting between them. The CDR3 loop spans 13 amino acids. Here the CDR3 DNA reads TGTGCCAGCAGCTTGTATAGGGGTGGCGAGCAGTACTTC. Protein product: CASSLYRGGEQYF.

This rearrangement joins TRBV18 to TRBJ2-7; no firm D call. The CDR3 is 13 residues long. Germline-derived CDR1 and CDR2 are KGHSH and LQKENI. Trimming cost V 2 bases and J 0 bases, with 5 bases left between them. The CDR3 sequence: CASSPFSSYEQYF. The CDR3 DNA reads TGTGCCAGCTCACCATTCAGCTCCTACGAGCAGTACTTC.

The chain has TRBV5-4 and TRBJ1-1, with 8 bases aligning to TRBD1. Germline lookup yields CDR1 SGHNT and CDR2 YYREEE (reference sequence). There are 14 residues in the CDR3. The J segment lost 4 bases and the V segment lost 4 bases, leaving 6 bases of the junction unmatched. The CDR3: CASSEWTGSTEAFF. The CDR3 coding sequence is TGTGCCAGCAGCGAGTGGACAGGGAGCACTGAAGCTTTCTTT.

This clone was found a few times. This rearrangement joins TRBV27 to TRBJ2-5, with 7 positions matching TRBD1. With 2 bases clipped from V and 5 bases from J, the junction kept 2 bases outside the gene matches. This CDR3 is 13 amino acids long. Germline CDR1 and CDR2: MNHEY and SMNVEV (reference sequence). The CDR3 reads CASSLRGQETQYF. CDR3 coding DNA: TGTGCCAGCAGTTTAAGGGGGCAGGAGACCCAGTACTTC.

This sequence joins TRBV5-1 and TRBJ2-7; no definite D call. V was clipped by 6 bases and J by 6 bases, with 10 bases between them. Germline CDR1 SGHRS, CDR2 YFSETQ. CDR3 length equals 11 residues. The chain's CDR3 is CASNFGSEQYF. The CDR3 DNA sequence: TGCGCCAGCAACTTCGGAAGCGAGCAGTACTTC.

This chain uses TRBV18 with TRBJ1-1; 7 bases agree with TRBD1. The junction had 13 bases not matched to a gene; V was cut back by 3 bases and J by 9 bases. The CDR3 has 15 residues. The V gene's germline CDR1 is KGHSH and CDR2 LQKENI. CDR3 sequence: CASSPQGDSAPKAFF. As DNA, the CDR3 is TGTGCCAGCTCACCGCAGGGGGACTCTGCCCCAAAAGCTTTCTTT.

This chain uses TRBV7-6 with TRBJ2-1; D unclear. V lost 1 base, J lost 5 bases, and 3 bases lay in between. The CDR3 sequence is 12 residues long. CDR1 and CDR2 from the germline V gene are SGHVS and FNYEAQ. The CDR3 DNA follows: TGTGCCAGCAGCTTAGAGGACAATGAGCAGTTCTTC. Translating gives CASSLEDNEQFF.

Turning to this clone: Other DNA sequences of this sample code for an identical CDR3. The chain joins TRBV18 to TRBJ2-5; D may be TRBD1 or TRBD2 (5 bases each). Trimming cost V 0 bases and J 5 bases, with 7 bases left between them. This CDR3 contains 13 residues. In germline, CDR1 is KGHSH, CDR2 LQKENI. DNA of the CDR3: TGTGCCAGCTCACCACCGGGGGAGGAGACCCAGTACTTC. Its protein is CASSPPGEETQYF.

V gene TRBV27 combines with J gene TRBJ2-2; D unresolved. The V gene's germline CDR1 is MNHEY and CDR2 SMNVEV (reference sequence). There are 15 residues in the CDR3. V was cut by 7 bases and J by 1 base, with 13 bases left in between. The CDR3 DNA follows: TGTGCCAGCAAATTGGGTACAGAGAACACCGGGGAGCTGTTTTTT. As protein: CASKLGTENTGELFF.

This clone was detected a few times. The chain combines TRBV11-2 with TRBJ1-4, with D perhaps matching TRBD1 (5 bases). This CDR3 is built from 15 residues. Per the germline V gene, CDR1 is SGHAT and CDR2 is FQNNGV. V was clipped by 3 bases and J by 8 bases, with 16 bases between them. The CDR3 DNA is TGTGCCAGCAGCTTGACCTCAGGGACTGCGGAAAAACTGTTTTTT. Translation: CASSLTSGTAEKLFF.

This clone was counted a single time. This sequence joins TRBV2 and TRBJ1-4; D is unclear. Germline V lookup: CDR1 SNHLY, CDR2 FYNNEI. The CDR3 has 15 amino acids. Trimming pared 6 bases from V and 0 bases from J, leaving 11 bases between. The CDR3 loop reads CASRAGLTTNEKLFF. CDR3 DNA: TGTGCCAGCAGGGCAGGACTCACAACTAATGAAAAACTGTTTTTT.

The chain couples TRBV30 to TRBJ1-6, with a weak D call TRBD1 (5 bases). The ends were cut back, 4 bases at V and 7 bases at J, with 14 bases in the middle. The CDR3 has 14 residues. In germline, CDR1 is GTSNPN, CDR2 SVGIG (reference sequence). DNA for the CDR3: TGTGCCTGGAAATCGGGGGTCATAAATTCACCCCTCCACTTT. It specifies CAWKSGVINSPLHF.

This rearrangement joins TRBV6-1 to TRBJ1-1, with a weak D call TRBD1 (5 bases). This CDR3 is 10 amino acids long. V was shortened by 6 bases and J by 10 bases, with 9 bases between the two germline ends. CDR1 is MNHNS, CDR2 SASEGT, per germline. In nucleotides, the CDR3 is TGTGCCAGCAGCGCCGGGACAGCTTTCTTT. It encodes CASSAGTAFF.

The chain has TRBV19 and TRBJ1-2, with 8 bases lining up with TRBD1. The junction had 10 bases not matched to a gene; V was cut back by 7 bases and J by 6 bases. Germline-derived CDR1 and CDR2 are LNHDA and SQIVND (reference sequence). The CDR3 length is 14 residues. The CDR3 loop reads CASIDGQGSNGYTF. CDR3 nucleotide sequence: TGTGCCAGTATTGACGGACAGGGAAGTAATGGCTACACCTTC.

This clone was recorded a few times. The J gene is TRBJ2-5, the V gene TRBV6-4; possibly TRBD1 for D (5 bases). The CDR3 runs 13 residues. Germline V gene data show CDR1 as MRHNA and CDR2 as SNTAGT. The V gene lost 3 bases and the J gene lost 1 base, with 6 bases spanning the gap. The CDR3 protein is CASSEGPQETQYF. CDR3 nucleotides: TGTGCCAGCAGTGAGGGGCCCCAAGAGACCCAGTACTTC.

The chain is built from TRBV5-8 and TRBJ2-2; D is possibly TRBD2 (5 bases). V was cut by 7 bases and J by 4 bases, with 11 bases left in between. The CDR3 loop spans 13 amino acids. Per germline, CDR1 SGHTS and CDR2 YDEGEE. This chain's CDR3 is CASRWSGTGELFF. The CDR3 region has the DNA TGTGCCAGCCGTTGGAGCGGCACCGGGGAGCTGTTTTTT.

The chain has TRBV6-6 and TRBJ2-2; a possible D gene is TRBD2 (6 bases). Trimming shortened V by 2 bases and J by 7 bases, and 11 bases separated the two germline ends. From germline, CDR1 is MNHNY and CDR2 SVGAGI (reference sequence). CDR3 size: 14 residues. For the CDR3, the DNA is TGTGCCAGCAGTTACGAGCGGAGGGACGGGGAGCTGTTTTTT. This gives the protein CASSYERRDGELFF.

The chain has TRBV20-1 and TRBJ2-1; D might be TRBD1 (5 bases). Germline CDR1 DFQATT, CDR2 SNEGSKA (reference sequence). With 6 bases removed from V and 10 bases from J, the gap between germline ends came to 10 bases. The CDR3 is 10 amino acids. The CDR3 sequence is CSARVEEQFF. The CDR3 DNA follows: TGCAGTGCCAGGGTTGAGGAGCAGTTCTTC.

This sequence joins TRBV11-3 and TRBJ2-3, with 7 bases fitting TRBD1. Germline V gene sequence: CDR1 SGHNT, CDR2 YENEEA. CDR3 length: 14 residues. V was clipped by 6 bases and J by 3 bases; unmatched bases: 6. The CDR3 reads CASSPTGYTDTQYF. CDR3 DNA: TGTGCCAGCAGTCCGACAGGGTATACAGATACGCAGTATTTT.

This chain joins TRBV11-3 and TRBJ2-2; D is uncertain. The CDR3 totals 14 residues. Germline assignment: CDR1 SGHNT and CDR2 YENEEA. Trimming removed 1 base at V and 1 base at J, with 4 bases between. CDR3 residues: CASSLGVNTGELFF. The CDR3 bases are TGTGCCAGCAGCTTAGGAGTGAACACCGGGGAGCTGTTTTTT.